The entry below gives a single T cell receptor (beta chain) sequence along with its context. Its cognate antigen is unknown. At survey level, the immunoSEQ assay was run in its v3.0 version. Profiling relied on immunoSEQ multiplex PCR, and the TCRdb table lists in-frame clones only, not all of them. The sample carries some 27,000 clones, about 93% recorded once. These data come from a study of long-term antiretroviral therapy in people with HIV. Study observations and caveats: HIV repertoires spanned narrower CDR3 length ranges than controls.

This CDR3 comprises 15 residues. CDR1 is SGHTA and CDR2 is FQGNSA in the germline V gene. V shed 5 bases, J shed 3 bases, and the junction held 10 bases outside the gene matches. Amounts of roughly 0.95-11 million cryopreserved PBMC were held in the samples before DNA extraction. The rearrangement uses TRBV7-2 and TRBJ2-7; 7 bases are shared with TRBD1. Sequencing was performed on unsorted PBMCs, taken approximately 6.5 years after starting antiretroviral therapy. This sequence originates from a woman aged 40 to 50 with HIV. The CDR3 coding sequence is TGTGCCAGCAGCCTCGCCGGGACAGAAGGCTACGAGCAGTACTTC. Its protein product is CASSLAGTEGYEQYF. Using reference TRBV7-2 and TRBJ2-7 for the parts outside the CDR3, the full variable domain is GAGVSQSPSNKVTEKGKDVELRCDPISGHTALYWYRQSLGQGLEFLIYFQGNSAPDKSGLPSDRFSAERTGGSVSTLTIQRTQQEDSAVYLCASSLAGTEGYEQYFGPGTRLTVT.